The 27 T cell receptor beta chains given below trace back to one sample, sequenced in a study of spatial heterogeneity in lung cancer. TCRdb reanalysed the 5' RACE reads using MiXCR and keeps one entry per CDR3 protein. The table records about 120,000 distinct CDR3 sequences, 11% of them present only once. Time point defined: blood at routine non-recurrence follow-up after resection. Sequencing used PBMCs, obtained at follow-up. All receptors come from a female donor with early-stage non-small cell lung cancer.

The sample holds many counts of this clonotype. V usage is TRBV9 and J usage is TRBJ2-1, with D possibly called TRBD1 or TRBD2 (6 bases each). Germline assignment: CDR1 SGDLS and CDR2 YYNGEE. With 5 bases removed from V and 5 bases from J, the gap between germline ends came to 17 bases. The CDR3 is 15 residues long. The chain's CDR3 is CASSQGSGDNNEQFF. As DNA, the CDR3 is TGTGCCAGCAGTCAGGGGTCGGGAGACAACAATGAGCAGTTCTTC.

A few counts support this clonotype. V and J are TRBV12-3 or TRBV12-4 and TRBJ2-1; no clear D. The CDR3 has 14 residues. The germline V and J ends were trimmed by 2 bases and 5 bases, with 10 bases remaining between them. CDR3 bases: TGTGCCAGCAGTTTAAAGCGAGGACACAATGAGCAGTTCTTC. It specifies CASSLKRGHNEQFF.

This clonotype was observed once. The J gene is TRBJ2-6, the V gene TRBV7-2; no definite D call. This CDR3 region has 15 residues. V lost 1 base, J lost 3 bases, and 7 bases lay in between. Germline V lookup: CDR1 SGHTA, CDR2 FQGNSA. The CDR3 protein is CASSLVNFGANVLTF. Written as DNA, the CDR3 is TGTGCCAGCAGCTTAGTTAATTTTGGGGCCAACGTCCTGACTTTC.

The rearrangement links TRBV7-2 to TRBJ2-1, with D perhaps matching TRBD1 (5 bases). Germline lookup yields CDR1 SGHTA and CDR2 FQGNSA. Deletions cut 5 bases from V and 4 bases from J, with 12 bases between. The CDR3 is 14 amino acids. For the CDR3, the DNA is TGTGCCAGCAGCCGACCGGACATTTACAATGAGCAGTTCTTC. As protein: CASSRPDIYNEQFF.

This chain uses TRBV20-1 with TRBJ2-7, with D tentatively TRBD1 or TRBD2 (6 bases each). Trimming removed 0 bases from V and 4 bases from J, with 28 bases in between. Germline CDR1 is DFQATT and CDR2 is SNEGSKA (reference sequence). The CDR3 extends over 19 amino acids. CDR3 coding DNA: TGCAGTGCTAGAGATCATAGGGGGAGGACGACTTTTGAACGGTACGAGCAGTACTTC. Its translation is CSARDHRGRTTFERYEQYF.

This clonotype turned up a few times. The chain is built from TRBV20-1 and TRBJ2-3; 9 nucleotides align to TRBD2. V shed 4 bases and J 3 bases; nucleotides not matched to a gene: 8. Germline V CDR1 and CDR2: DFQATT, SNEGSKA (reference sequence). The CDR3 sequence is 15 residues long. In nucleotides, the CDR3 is TGCAGTGCTATACGGCGGGAGGGCCGTACAGATACGCAGTATTTT. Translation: CSAIRREGRTDTQYF.

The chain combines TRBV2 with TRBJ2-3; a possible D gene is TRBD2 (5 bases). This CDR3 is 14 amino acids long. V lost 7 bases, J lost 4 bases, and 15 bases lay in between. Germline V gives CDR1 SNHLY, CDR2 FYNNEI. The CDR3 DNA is TGTGCCAGCACTGAGGGATTCGCGGCAGATACGCAGTATTTT. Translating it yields CASTEGFAADTQYF.

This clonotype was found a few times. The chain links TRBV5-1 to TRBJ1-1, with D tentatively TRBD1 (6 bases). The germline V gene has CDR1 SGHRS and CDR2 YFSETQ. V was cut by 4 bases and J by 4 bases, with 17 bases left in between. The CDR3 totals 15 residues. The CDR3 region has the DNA TGCGCCAGCAGCCCTTTAACAGGGAGGGGCACTGAAGCTTTCTTT. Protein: CASSPLTGRGTEAFF.

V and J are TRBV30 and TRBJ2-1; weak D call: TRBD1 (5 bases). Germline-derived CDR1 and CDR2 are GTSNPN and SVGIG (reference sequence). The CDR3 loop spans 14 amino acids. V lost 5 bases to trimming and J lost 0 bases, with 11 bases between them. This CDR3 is CAWYSGPSYNEQFF. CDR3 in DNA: TGTGCCTGGTATTCAGGGCCCTCCTACAATGAGCAGTTCTTC.

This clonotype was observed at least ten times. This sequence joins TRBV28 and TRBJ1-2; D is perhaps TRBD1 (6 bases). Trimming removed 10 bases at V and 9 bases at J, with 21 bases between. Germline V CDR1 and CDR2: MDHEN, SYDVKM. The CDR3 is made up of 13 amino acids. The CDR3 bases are TGTGCCACCGGACCTTTACAGGGACCACGCTACACCTTC. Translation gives CATGPLQGPRYTF.

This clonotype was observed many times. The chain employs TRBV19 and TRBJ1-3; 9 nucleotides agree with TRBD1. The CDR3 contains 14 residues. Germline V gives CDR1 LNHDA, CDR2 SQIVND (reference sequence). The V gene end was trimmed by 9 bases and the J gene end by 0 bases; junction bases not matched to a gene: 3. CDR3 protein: CASGTGSSGNTIYF. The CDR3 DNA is TGTGCCAGCGGGACAGGGAGCTCTGGAAACACCATATATTTT.

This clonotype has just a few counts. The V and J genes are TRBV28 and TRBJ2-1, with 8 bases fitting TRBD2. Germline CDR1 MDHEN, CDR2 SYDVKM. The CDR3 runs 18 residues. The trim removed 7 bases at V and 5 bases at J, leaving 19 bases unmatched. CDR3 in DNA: TGTGCCAGCATCCGGATGACGAGCGGGAGCGGAATAAACAATGAGCAGTTCTTC. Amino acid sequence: CASIRMTSGSGINNEQFF.

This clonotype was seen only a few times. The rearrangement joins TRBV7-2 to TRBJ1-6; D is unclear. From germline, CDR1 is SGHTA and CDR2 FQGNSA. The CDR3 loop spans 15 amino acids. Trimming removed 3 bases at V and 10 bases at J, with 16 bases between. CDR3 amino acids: CASSFRVGENSPLHF. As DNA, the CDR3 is TGTGCCAGCAGCTTTCGGGTGGGAGAAAACTCACCCCTCCACTTT.

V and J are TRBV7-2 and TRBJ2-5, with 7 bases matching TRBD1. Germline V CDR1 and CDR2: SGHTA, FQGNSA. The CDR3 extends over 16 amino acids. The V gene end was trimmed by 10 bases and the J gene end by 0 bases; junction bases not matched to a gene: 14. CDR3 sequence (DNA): TGTGCCACCAAAGCTTATAGTACAGGGGACCAAGAGACCCAGTACTTC. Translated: CATKAYSTGDQETQYF.

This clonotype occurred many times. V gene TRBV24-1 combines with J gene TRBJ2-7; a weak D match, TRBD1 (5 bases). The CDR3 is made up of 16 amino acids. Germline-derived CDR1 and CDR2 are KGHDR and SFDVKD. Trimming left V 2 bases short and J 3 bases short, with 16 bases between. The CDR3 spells CATSDSGQGRVYEQYV. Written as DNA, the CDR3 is TGTGCCACCAGTGATTCAGGCCAGGGCCGGGTCTACGAGCAGTACGTC.

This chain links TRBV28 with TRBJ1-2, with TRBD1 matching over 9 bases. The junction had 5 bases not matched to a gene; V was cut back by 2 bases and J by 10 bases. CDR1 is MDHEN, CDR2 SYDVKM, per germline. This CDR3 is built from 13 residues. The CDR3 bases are TGTGCCAGCAGTTTAGCCGGGACAGGGAACTACACCTTC. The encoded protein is CASSLAGTGNYTF.

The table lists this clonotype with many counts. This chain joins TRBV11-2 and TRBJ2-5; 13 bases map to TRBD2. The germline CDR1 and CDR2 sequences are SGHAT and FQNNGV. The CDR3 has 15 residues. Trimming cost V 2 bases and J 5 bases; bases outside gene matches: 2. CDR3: CASSLTSGRAETQYF. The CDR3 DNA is TGTGCCAGCAGCTTAACTAGCGGGAGGGCGGAGACCCAGTACTTC.

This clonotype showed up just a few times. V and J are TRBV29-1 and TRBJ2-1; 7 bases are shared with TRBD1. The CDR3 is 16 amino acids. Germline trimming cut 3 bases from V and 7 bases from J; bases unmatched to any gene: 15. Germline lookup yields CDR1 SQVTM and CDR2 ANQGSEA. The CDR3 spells CSVEDLRDSARNEQFF. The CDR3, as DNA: TGCAGCGTTGAGGATCTCCGGGACAGCGCACGAAATGAGCAGTTCTTC.

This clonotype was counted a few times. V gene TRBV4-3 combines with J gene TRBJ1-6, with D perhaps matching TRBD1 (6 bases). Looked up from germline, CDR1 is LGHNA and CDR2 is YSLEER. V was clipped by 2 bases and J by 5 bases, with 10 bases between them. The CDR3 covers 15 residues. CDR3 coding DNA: TGCGCCAGCAGCCAACAGGACAGAAATAATTCACCCCTCCACTTT. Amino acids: CASSQQDRNNSPLHF.

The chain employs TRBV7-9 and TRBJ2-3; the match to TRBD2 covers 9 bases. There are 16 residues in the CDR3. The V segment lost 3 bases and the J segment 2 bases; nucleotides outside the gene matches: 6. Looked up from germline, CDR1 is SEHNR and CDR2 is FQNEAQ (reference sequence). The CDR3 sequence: CASSFLLAGYTDTQYF. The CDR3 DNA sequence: TGTGCCAGCAGCTTTTTACTAGCGGGCTACACAGATACGCAGTATTTT.

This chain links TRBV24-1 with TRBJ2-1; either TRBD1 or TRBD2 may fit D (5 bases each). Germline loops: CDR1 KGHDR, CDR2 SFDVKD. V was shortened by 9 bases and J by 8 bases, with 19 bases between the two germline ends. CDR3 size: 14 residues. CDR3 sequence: CATGDATTVDEQFF. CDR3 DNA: TGTGCCACCGGGGACGCTACGACTGTCGATGAGCAGTTCTTC.

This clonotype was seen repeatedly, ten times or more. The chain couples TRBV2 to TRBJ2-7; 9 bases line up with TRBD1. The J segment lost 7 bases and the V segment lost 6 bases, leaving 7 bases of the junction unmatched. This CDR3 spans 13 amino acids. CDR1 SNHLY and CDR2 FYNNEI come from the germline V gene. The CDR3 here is CASRDRGADEQYF. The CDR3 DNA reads TGTGCCAGCAGGGACAGGGGAGCGGATGAGCAGTACTTC.

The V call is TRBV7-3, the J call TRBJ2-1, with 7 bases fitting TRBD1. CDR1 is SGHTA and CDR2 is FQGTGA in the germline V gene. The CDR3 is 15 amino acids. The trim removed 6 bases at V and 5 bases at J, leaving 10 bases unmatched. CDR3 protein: CASRSLGTENNEQFF. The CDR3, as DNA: TGTGCCAGCAGATCCCTGGGGACAGAAAACAATGAGCAGTTCTTC.

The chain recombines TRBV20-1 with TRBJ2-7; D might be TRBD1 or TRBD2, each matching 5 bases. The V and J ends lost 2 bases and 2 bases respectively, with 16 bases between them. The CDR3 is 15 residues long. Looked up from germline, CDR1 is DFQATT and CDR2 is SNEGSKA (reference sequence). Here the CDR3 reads CSARSRTGRTYEQYF. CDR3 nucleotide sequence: TGCAGTGCTAGATCAAGGACGGGACGGACCTACGAGCAGTACTTC.

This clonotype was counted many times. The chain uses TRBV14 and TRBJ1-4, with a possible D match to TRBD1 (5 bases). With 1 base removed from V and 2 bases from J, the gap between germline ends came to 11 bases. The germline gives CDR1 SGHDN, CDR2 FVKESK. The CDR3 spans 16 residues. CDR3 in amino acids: CASSQAFRGTNEKLFF. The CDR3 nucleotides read TGTGCCAGCAGCCAAGCCTTCCGGGGGACTAATGAAAAACTGTTTTTT.

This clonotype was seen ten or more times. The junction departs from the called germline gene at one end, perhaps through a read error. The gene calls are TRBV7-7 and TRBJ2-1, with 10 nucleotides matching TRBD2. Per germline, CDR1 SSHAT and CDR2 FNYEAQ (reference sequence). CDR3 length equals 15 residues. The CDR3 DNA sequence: TGTGCTAGCAGCTTAGCAGCGGGAGGGCCAAATGAGCAGTTCTTC. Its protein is CASSLAAGGPNEQFF. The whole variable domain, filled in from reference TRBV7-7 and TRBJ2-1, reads GAGVSQSPRYKVTKRGQDVTLRCDPISSHATLYWYQQALGQGPEFLTYFNYEAQPDKSGLPSDRFSAERPEGSISTLTIQRTEQRDSAMYRCASSLAAGGPNEQFFGPGTRLTVL.

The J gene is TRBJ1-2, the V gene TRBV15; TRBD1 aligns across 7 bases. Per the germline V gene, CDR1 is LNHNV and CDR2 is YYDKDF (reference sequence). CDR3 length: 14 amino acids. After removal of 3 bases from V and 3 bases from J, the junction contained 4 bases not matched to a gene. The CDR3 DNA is TGTGCCACCAGCAGGGAAGACAGGGACTATGGCTACACCTTC. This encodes CATSREDRDYGYTF.